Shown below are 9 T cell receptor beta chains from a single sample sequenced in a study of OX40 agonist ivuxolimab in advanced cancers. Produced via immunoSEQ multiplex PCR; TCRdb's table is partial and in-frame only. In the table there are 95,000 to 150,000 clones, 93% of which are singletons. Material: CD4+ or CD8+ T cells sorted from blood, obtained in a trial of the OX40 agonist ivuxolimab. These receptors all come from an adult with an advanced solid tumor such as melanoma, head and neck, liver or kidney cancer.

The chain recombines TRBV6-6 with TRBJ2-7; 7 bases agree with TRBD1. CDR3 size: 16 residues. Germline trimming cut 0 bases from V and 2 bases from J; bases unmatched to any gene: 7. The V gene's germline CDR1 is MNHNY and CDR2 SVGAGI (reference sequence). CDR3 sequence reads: CASSYSEQGWAYEQYF. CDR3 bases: TGTGCCAGCAGTTACTCCGAACAGGGGTGGGCCTACGAGCAGTACTTC.

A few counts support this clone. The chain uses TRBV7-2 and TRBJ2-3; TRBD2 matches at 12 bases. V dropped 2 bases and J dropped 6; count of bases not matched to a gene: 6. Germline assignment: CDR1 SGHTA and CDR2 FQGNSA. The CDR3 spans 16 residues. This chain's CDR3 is CASSLPLAGGIDTQYF. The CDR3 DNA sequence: TGTGCCAGCAGCTTACCCCTAGCGGGGGGGATCGATACGCAGTATTTT.

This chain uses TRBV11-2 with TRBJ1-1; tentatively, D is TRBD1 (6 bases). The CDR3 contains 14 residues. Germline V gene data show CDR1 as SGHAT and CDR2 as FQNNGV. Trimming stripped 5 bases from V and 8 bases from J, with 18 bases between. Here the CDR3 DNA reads TGTGCCAGCAGCCCGATCGGGAGGGGGGGAGAAGCTTTCTTT. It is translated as CASSPIGRGGEAFF.

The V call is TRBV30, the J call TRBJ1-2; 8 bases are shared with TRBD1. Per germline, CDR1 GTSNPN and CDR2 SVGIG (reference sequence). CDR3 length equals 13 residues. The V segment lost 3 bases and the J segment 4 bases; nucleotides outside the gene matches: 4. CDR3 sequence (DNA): TGTGCCTGGAGCCGGGACAGGCCCTATGGCTACACCTTC. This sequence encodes CAWSRDRPYGYTF.

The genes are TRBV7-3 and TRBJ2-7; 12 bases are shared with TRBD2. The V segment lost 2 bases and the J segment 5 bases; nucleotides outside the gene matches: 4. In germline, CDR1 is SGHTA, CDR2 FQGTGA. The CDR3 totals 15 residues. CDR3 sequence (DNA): TGTGCCAGCAGCTTACTAGCGGGGGGGCCCCACGAGCAGTACTTC. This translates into CASSLLAGGPHEQYF.

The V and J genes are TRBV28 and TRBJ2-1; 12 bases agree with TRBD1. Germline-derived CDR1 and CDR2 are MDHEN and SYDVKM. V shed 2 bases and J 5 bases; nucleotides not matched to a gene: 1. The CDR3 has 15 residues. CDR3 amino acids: CASSLGDRGHNEQFF. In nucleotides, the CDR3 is TGTGCCAGCAGTTTAGGGGACAGGGGGCACAATGAGCAGTTCTTC.

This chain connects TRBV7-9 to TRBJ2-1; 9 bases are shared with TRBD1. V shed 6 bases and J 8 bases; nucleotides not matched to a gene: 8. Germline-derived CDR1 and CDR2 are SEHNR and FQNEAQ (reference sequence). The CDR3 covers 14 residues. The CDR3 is CASSYRDRVDEQFF. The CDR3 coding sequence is TGTGCCAGCAGTTACCGGGACAGGGTGGATGAGCAGTTCTTC.

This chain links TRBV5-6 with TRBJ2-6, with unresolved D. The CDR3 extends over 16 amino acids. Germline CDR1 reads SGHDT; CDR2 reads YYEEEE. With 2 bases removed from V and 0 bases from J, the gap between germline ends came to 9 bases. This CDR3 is CASSFPTDSGANVLTF. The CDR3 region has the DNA TGTGCCAGCAGCTTTCCTACGGACTCTGGGGCCAACGTCCTGACTTTC.

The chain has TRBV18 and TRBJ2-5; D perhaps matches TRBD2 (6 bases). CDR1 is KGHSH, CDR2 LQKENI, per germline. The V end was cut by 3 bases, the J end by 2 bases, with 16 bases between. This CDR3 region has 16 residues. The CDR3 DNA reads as TGTGCCAGCTCACCCGCTTTGGGAGGTCTACAAGAGACCCAGTACTTC. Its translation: CASSPALGGLQETQYF.